The clone carrying this T cell receptor beta chain has at least ten counts. What it binds is not known. Together with a sample-barcoded 5' primer, a J-beta primer mix was included in a second PCR lasting about 6 to 11 cycles. TCRdb reprocessed the 5' RACE reads via MiXCR and lists one record per CDR3 protein. The sample has 700,000 to 900,000 distinct CDR3 sequences; roughly 53% are singletons. This entry belongs to a study of blood T cells in healthy people across ages. CDR1 is DFQATT and CDR2 is SNEGSKA in the germline V gene (reference sequence). Trimming removed 5 bases at V and 0 bases at J, with 15 bases between. The CDR3 has 15 residues. Study-wide results and limits: Estimates of diversity drawn from one million T cells were considered underestimates. Both higher diversity and more naive CD4+ cells marked long-lived donors when set against aged donors. Per-million-T-cell TCR beta diversity fell roughly linearly with age.

The TCR comes from a man older than 75 in good health. This chain links TRBV20-1 with TRBJ2-3, with D perhaps matching TRBD2 (5 bases). Sequenced material: blood. CDR3 in DNA: TGCAGTGCTCATGACATGAGGACTAGCACAGATACGCAGTATTTT. Encoded protein: CSAHDMRTSTDTQYF.